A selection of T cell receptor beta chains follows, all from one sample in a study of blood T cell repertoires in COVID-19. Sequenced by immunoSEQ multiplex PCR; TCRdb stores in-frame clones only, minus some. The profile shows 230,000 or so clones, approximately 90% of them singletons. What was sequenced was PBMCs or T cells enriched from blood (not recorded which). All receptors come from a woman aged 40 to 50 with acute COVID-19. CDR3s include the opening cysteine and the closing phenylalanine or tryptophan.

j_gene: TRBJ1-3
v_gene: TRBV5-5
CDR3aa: CASSLVLGGSSPGNTIYF

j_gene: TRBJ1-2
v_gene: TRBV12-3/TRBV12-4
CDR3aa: CASSSWDRDGYTF

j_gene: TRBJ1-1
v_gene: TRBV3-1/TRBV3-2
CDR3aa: CASSQGRTGGTEAFF

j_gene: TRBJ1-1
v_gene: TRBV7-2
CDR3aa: CASSFPADSLNTEAFF

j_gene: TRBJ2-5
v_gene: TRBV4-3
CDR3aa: CASSQVGSPETQYF

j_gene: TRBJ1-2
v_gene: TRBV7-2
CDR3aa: CASSLGWRLYGYTF

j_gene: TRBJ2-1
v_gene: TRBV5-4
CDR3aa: CASSLRQAYNEQFF

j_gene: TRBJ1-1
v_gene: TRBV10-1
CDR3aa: CASSDRGFGAFF

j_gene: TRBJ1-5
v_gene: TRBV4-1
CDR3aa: CASSQEWGQGFEPQHF

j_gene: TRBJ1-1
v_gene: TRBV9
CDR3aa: CASSVDTGGTEAFF

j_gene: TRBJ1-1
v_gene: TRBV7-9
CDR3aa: CASSSTGLNTEAFF

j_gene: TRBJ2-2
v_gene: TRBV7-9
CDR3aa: CASSFFSQMNTGELFF

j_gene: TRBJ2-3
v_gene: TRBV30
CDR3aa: CAWKRGRALGDTQYF

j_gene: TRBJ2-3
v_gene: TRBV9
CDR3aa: CASSVEMDRATDTQYF

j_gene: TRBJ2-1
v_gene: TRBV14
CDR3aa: CASSAIGHGSSYNEQFF

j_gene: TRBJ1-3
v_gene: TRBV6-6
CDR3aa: CASQGGNTIYF

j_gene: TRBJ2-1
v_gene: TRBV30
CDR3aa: CAWSVSSGRRNEQFF

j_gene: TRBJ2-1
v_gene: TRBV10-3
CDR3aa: CAISTSGGTYNEQFF

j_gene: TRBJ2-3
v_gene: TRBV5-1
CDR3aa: CASSTPGTDTQYF

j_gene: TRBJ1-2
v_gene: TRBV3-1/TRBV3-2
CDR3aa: CASSQAGGTYGYTF

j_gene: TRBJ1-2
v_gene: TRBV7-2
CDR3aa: CASSLRQVQGGYTF

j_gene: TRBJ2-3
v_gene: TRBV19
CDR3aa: CASSLAGGSTDTQYF

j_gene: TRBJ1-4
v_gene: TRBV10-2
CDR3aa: CASSEAKGFANEKLFF

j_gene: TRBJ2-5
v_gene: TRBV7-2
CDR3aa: CASTWGPLIRETQYF

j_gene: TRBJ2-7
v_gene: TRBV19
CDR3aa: CASRRTGVYEQYF

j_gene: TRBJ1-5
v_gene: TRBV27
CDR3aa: CASRSGTAYSNQPQHF

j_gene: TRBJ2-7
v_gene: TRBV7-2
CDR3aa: CASSLASTYEQYF

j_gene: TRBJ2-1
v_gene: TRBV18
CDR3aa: CASSPPAGASSIDEQFF

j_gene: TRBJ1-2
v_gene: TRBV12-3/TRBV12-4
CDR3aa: CASSFRGYGYTF

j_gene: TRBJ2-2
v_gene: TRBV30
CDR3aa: CAWSYFNPGAGELFF

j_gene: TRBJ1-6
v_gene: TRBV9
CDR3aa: CASSVGRFDSPLHF

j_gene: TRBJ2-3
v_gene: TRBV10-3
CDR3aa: CAISGGADTQYF

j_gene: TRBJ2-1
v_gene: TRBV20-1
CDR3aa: CSAFHDEQFF

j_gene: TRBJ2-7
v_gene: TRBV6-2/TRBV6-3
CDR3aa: CASSSRYEQYF

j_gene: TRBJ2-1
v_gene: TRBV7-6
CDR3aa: CASSSRLDNEQFF

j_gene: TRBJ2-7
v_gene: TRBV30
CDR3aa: CAWSVSSTGGQYF

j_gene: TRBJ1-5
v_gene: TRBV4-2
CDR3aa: CASSQDRQANQPQHF

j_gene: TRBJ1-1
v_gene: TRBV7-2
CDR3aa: CASSLFRRGGPEAFF

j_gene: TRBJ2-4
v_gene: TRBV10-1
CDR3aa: CASSESTGSIQYF

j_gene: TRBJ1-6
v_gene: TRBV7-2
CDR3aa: CASSLVQGTRSPLHF

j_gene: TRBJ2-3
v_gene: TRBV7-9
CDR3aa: CASSLRERGAVDTQYF

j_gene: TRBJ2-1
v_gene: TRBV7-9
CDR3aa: CASSLSSGRNYNEQFF

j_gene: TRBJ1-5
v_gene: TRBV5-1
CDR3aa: CASSPTGDSNQPQHF

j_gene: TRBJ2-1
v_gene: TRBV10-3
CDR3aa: CAIKGLAGGSSYNEQFF

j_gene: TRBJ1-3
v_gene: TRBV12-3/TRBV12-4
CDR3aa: CASSLDSGNTIYF

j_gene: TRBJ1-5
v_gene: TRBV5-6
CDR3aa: CASSLYGGGYNQPQHF

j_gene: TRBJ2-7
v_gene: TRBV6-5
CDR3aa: CASSYKAGGFYEQYF

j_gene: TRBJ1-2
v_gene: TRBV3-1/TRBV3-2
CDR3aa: CASSRGQGEGGYTF

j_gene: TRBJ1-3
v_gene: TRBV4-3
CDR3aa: CASSQARGIYGNTIYF

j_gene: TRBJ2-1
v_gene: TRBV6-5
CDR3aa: CASTRQPSYNEQFF

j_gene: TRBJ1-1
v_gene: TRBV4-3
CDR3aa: CASSQNGGYHTEAFF

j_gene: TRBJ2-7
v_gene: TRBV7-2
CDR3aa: CASSFPGAQPYEQYF

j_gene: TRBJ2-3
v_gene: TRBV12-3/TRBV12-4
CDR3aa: CASSYGSSGTQYF

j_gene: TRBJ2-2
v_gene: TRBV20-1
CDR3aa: CSARLQGELFF